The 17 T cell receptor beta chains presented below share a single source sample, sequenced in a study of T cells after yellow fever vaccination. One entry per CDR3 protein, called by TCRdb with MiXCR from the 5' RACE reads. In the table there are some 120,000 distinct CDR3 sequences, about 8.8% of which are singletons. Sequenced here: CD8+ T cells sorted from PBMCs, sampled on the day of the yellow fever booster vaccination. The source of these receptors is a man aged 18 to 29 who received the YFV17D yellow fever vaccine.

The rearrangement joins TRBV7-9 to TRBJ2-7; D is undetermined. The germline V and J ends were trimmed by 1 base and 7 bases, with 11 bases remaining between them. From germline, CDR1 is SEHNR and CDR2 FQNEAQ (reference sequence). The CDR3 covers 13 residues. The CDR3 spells CASSLGTETEQYV. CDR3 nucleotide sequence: TGTGCCAGCAGCTTAGGTACGGAGACAGAGCAGTACGTC.

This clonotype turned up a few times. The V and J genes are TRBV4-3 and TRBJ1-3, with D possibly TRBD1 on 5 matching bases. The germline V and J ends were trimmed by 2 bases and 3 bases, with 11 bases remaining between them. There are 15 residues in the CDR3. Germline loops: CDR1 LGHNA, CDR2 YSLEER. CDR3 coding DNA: TGCGCCAGCAGCCAATTGGGGGGGAGTGGAAACACCATATATTTT. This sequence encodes CASSQLGGSGNTIYF.

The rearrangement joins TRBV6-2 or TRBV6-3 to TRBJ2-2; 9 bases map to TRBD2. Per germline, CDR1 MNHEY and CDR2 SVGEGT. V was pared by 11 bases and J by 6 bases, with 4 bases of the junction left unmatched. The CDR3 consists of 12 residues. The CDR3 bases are TGTGCCCACGCGGGGGGGCCCGGGGAGCTGTTTTTT. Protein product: CAHAGGPGELFF.

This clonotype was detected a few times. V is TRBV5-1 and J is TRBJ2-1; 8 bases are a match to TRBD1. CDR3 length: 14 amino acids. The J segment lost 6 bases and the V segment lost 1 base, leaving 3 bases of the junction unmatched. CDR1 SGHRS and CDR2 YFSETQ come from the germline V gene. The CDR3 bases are TGCGCCAGCAGCTTGCTCGGGACAGGCAATGAGCAGTTCTTC. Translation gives CASSLLGTGNEQFF.

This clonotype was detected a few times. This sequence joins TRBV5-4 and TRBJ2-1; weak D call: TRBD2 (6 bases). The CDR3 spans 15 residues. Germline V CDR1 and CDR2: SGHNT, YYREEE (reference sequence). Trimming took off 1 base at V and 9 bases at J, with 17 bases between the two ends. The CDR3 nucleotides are TGTGCCAGCAGCTTGAGTCTTGGCGGGGCCGGTGAGCAGTTCTTC. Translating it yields CASSLSLGGAGEQFF.

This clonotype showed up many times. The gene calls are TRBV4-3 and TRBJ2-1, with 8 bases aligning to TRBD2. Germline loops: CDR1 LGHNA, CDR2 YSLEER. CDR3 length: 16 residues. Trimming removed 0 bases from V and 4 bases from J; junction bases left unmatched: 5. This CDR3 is CASSQEEGLEYNEQFF. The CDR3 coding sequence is TGCGCCAGCAGCCAAGAGGAGGGACTAGAGTACAATGAGCAGTTCTTC.

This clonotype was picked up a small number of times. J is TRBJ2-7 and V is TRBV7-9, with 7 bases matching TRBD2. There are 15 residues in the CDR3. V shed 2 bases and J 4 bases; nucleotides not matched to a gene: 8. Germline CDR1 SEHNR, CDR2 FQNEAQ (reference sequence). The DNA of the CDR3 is TGTGCCAGCAGCTTATCGGTCGACGGGGGGTACGAGCAGTACTTC. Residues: CASSLSVDGGYEQYF. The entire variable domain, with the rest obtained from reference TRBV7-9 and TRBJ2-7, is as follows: DTGVSQNPRHKITKRGQNVTFRCDPISEHNRLYWYRQTLGQGPEFLTYFQNEAQLEKSRLLSDRFSAERPKGSFSTLEIQRTEQGDSAMYLCASSLSVDGGYEQYFGPGTRLTVT.

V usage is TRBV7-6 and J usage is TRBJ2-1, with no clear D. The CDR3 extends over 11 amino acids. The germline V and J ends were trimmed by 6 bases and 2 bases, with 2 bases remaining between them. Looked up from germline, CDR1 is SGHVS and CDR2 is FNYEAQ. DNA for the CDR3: TGTGCCAGCAGTACCTACAATGAGCAGTTCTTC. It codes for CASSTYNEQFF.

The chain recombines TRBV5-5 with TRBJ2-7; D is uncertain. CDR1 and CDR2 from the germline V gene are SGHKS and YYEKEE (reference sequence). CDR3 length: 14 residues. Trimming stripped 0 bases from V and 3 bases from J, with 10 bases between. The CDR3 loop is CASSLVRGSYEQYV. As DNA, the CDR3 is TGTGCCAGCAGCTTGGTCAGAGGTAGCTACGAGCAGTACGTC.

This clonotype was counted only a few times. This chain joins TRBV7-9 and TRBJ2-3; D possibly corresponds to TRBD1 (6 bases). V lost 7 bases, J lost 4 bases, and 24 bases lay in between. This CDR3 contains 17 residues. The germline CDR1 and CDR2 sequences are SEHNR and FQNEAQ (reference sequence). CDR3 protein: CASTATVLGGPADTQYF. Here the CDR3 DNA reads TGTGCCAGCACCGCGACAGTTTTAGGGGGTCCAGCAGATACGCAGTATTTT.

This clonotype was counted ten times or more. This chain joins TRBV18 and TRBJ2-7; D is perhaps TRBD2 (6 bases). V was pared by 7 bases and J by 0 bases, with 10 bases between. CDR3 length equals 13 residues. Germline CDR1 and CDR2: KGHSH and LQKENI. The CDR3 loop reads CASLSGHSYEQYF. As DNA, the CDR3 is TGTGCCAGCTTGAGCGGGCACTCCTACGAGCAGTACTTC.

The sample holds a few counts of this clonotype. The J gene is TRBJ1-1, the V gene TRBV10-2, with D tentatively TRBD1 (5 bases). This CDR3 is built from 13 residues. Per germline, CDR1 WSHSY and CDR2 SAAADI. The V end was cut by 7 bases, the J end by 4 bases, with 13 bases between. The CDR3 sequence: CASTGGKGTEAFF. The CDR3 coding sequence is TGCGCCAGCACTGGGGGGAAGGGCACTGAAGCTTTCTTT.

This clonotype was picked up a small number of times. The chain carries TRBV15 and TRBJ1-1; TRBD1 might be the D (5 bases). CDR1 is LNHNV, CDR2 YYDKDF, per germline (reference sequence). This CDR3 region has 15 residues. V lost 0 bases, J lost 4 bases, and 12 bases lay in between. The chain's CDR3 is CATSRDRGVATEAFF. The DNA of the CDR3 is TGTGCCACCAGCAGAGATCGAGGGGTGGCCACTGAAGCTTTCTTT.

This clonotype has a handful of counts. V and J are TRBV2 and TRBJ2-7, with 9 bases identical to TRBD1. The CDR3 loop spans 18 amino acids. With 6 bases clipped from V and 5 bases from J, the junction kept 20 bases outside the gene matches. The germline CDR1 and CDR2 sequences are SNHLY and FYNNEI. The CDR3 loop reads CASSPLDSGTGLYDEQYF. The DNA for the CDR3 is TGTGCCAGCAGCCCCCTAGATTCCGGGACAGGGCTGTATGACGAGCAGTACTTC.

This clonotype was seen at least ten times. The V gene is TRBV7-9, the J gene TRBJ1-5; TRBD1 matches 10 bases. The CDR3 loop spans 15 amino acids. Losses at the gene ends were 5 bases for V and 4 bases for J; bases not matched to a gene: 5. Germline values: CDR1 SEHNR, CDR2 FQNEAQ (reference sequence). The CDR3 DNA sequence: TGTGCCAGCAGCCCGGGACAGGGGATGAATCAGCCCCAGCATTTT. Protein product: CASSPGQGMNQPQHF.

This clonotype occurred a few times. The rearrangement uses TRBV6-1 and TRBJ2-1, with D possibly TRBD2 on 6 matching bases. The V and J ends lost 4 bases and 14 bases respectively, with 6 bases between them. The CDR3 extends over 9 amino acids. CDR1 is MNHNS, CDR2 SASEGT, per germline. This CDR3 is CASSGGEFF. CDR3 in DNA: TGTGCCAGCAGTGGCGGGGAGTTCTTC.

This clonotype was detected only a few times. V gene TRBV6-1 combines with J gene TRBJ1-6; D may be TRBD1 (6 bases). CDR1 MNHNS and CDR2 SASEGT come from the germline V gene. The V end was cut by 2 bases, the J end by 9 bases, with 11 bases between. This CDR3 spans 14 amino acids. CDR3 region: CASSESGEVSPLHF. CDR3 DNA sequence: TGTGCCAGCAGTGAATCAGGGGAGGTTTCACCCCTCCACTTT.